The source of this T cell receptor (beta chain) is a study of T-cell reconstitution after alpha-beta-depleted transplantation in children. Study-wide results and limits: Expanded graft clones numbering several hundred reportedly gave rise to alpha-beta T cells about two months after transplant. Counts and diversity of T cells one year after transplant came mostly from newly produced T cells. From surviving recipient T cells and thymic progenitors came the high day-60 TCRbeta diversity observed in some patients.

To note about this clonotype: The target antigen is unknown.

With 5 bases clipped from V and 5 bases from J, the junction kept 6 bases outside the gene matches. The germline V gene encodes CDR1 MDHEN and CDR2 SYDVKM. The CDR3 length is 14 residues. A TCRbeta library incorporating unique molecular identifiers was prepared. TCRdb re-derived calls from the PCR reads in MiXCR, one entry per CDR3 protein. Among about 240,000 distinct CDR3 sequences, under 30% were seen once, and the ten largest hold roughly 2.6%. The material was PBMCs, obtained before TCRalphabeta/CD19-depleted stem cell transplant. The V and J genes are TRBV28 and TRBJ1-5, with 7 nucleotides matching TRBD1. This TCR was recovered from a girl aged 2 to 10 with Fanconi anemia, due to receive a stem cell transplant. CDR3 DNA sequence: TGTGCCAGCAGTCCAAGACAGGGACATCAGCCCCAGCATTTT. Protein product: CASSPRQGHQPQHF.